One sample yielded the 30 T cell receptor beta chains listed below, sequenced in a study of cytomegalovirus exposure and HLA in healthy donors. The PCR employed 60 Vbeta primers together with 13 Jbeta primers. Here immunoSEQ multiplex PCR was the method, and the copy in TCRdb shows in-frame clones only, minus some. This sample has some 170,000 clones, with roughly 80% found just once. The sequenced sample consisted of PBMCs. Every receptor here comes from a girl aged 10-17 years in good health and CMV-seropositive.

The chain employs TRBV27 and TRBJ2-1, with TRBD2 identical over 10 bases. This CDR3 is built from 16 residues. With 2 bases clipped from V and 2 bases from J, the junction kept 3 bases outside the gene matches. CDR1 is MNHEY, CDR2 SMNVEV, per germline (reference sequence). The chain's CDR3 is CASSLLAGVAYNEQFF. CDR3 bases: TGTGCCAGCAGTTTACTAGCGGGGGTGGCCTACAATGAGCAGTTCTTC.

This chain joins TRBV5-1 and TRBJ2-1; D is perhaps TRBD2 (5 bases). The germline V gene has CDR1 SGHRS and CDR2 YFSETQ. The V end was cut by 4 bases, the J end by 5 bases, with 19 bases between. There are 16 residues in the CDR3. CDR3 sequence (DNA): TGCGCCAGCAGCCGGTTAGGGTCTAGCATGGACAATGAGCAGTTCTTC. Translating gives CASSRLGSSMDNEQFF.

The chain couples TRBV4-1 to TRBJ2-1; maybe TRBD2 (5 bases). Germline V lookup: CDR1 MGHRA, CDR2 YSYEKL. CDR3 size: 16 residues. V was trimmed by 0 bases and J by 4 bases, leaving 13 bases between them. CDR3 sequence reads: CASSQDTRTPYNEQFF. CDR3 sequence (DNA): TGCGCCAGCAGCCAAGATACTCGGACTCCGTACAATGAGCAGTTCTTC.

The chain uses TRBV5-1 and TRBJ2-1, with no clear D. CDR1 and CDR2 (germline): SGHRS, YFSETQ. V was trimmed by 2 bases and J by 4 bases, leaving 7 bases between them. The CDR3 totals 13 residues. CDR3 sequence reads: CASSFARYNEQFF. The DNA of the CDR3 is TGCGCCAGCAGCTTTGCCAGGTACAATGAGCAGTTCTTC.

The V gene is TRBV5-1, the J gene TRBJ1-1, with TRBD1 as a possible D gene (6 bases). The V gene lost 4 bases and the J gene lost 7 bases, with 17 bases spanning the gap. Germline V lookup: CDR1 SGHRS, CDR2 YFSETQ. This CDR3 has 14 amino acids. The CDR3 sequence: CASSPPGQTLEAFF. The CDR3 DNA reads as TGCGCCAGCAGCCCCCCGGGACAAACCCTTGAAGCTTTCTTT.

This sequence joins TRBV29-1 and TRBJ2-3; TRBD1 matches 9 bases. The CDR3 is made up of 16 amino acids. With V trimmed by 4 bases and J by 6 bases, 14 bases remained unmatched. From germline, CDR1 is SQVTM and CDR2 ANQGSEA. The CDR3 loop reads CSVAGRGQGTTDTQYF. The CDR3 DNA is TGCAGCGTTGCGGGAAGGGGACAGGGTACCACGGATACGCAGTATTTT.

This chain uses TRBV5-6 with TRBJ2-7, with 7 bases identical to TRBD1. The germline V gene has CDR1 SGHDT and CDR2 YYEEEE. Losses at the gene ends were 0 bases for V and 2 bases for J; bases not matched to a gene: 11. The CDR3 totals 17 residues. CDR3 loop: CASSLGIRDSKTYEQYF. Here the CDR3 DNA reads TGTGCCAGCAGCTTGGGTATCCGGGACAGCAAGACCTACGAGCAGTACTTC.

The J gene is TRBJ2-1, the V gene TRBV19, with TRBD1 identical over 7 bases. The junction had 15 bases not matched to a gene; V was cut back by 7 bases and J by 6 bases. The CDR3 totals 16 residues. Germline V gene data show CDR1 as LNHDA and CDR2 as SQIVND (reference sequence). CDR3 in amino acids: CASTDRWAGGGNEQFF. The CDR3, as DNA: TGTGCCAGTACAGATAGGTGGGCAGGGGGTGGCAATGAGCAGTTCTTC.

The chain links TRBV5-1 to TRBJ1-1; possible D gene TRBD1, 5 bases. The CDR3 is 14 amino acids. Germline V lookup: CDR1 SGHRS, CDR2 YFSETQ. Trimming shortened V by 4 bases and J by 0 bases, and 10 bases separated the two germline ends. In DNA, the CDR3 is TGCGCCAGCAGCCCCGTGACAGTGAACACTGAAGCTTTCTTT. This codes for CASSPVTVNTEAFF.

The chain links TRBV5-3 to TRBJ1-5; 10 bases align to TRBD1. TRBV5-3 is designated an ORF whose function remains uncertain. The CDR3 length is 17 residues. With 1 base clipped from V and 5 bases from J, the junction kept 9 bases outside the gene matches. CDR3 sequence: CARSLTPGQGSDQPQHF. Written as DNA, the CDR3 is TGTGCCAGAAGCTTGACCCCGGGACAGGGGTCCGATCAGCCCCAGCATTTT.

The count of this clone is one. CDR3: CASSQDRRTGADTEAFF. In nucleotides, the CDR3 is TGCGCCAGCAGCCAAGACCGAAGGACAGGGGCGGACACTGAAGCTTTCTTT. This chain joins TRBV4-3 and TRBJ1-1; 9 bases fit TRBD1. This CDR3 region has 17 residues. Germline trimming cut 0 bases from V and 3 bases from J; bases unmatched to any gene: 8. Germline values: CDR1 LGHNA, CDR2 YSLEER.

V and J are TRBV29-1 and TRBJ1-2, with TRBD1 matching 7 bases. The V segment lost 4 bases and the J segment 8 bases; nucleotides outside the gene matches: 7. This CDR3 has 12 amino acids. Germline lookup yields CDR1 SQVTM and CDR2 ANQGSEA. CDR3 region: CSVVGGGRGYTF. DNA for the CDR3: TGCAGCGTTGTAGGGGGCGGGAGGGGCTACACCTTC.

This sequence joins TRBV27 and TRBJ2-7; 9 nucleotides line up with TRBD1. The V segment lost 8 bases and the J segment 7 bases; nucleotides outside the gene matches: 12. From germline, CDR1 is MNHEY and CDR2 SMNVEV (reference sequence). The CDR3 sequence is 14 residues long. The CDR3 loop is CASAAGTGYQEQYF. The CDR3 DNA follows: TGTGCCAGCGCCGCCGGGACAGGGTATCAAGAGCAGTACTTC.

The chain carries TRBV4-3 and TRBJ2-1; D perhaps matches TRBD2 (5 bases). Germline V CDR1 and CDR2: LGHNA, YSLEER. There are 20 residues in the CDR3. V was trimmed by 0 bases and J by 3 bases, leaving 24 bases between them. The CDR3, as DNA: TGCGCCAGCAGCCAAGATAGGGAAGCGCGGGCCTTTTTGTACTACAATGAGCAGTTCTTC. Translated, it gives CASSQDREARAFLYYNEQFF.

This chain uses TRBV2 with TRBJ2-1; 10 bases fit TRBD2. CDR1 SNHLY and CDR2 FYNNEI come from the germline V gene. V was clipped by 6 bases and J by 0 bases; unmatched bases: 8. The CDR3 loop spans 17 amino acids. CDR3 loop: CASRPTSGESSYNEQFF. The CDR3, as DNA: TGTGCCAGCAGGCCCACTAGCGGGGAGAGCTCCTACAATGAGCAGTTCTTC.

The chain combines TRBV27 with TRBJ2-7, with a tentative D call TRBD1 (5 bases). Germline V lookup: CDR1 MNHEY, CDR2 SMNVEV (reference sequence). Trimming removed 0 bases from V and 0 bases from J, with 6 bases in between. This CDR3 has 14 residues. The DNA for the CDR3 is TGTGCCAGCAGTTTATCGACAGCCTCCTACGAGCAGTACTTC. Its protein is CASSLSTASYEQYF.

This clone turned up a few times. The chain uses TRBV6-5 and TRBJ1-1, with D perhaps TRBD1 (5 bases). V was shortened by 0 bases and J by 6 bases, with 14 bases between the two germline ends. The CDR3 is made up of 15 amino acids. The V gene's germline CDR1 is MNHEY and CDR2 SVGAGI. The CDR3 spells CASSYSTFGGAEAFF. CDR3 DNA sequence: TGTGCCAGCAGTTACTCGACTTTCGGGGGTGCTGAAGCTTTCTTT.

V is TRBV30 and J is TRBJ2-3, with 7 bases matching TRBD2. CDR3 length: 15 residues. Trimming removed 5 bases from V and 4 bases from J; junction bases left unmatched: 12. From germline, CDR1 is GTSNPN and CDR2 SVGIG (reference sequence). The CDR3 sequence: CAWSYGGRGSDTQYF. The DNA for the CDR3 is TGTGCCTGGTCATATGGCGGGAGAGGTTCAGATACGCAGTATTTT.

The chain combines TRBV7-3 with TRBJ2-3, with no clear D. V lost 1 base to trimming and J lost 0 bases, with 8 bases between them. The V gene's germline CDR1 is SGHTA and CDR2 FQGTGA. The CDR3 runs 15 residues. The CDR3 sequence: CASSLNGGSTDTQYF. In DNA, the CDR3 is TGTGCCAGCAGCTTAAATGGCGGCAGCACAGATACGCAGTATTTT.

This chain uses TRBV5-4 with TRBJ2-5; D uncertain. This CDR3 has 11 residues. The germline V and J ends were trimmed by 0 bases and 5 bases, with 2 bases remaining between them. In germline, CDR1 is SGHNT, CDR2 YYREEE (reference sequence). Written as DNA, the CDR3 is TGTGCCAGCAGCTTGGCTGAGACCCAGTACTTC. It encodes CASSLAETQYF. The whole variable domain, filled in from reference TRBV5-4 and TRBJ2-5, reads ETGVTQSPTHLIKTRGQQVTLRCSSQSGHNTVSWYQQALGQGPQFIFQYYREEENGRGNFPPRFSGLQFPNYSSELNVNALELDDSALYLCASSLAETQYFGPGTRLLVL.

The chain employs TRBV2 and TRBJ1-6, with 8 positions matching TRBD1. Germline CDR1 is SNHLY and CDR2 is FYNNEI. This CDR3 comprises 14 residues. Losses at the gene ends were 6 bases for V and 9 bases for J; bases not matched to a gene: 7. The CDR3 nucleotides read TGTGCCAGCAGAGGGACAGGAATTAGTTCACCCCTCCACTTT. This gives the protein CASRGTGISSPLHF.

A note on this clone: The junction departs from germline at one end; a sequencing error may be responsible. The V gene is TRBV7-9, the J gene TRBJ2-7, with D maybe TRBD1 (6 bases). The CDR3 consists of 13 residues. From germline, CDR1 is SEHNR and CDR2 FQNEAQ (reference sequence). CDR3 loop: CSSSLDSSYEQYF. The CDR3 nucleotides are TGTTCCAGCAGCTTGGACAGCTCCTACGAGCAGTACTTC.

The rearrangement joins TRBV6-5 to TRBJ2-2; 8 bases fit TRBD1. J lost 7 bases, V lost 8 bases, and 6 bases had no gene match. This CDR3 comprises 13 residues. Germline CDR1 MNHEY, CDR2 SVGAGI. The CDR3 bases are TGTGCCAGCTGCAGGGGGCGGATCGGGGAGCTGTTTTTT. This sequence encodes CASCRGRIGELFF.

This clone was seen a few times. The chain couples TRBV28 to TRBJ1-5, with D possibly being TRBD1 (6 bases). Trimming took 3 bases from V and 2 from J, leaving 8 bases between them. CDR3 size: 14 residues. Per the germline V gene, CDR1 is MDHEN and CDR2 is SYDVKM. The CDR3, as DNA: TGTGCCAGCAGTTTGAACAGGGGCAATCAGCCCCAGCATTTT. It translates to CASSLNRGNQPQHF.

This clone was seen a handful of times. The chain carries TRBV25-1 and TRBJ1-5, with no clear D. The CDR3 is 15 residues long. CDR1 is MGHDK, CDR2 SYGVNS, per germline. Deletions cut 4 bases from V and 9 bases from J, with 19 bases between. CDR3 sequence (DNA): TGTGCCAGCAGTGCGCGGGGTTGGGAAAGCTGGCCCCAGCATTTT. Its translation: CASSARGWESWPQHF.

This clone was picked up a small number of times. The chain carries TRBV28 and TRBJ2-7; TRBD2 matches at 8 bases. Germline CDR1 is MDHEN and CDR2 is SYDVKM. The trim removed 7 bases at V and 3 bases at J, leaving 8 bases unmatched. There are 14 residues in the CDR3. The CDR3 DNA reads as TGTGCCAGCACCTTCGGGGGGGGAGACTACGAGCAGTACTTC. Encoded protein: CASTFGGGDYEQYF.

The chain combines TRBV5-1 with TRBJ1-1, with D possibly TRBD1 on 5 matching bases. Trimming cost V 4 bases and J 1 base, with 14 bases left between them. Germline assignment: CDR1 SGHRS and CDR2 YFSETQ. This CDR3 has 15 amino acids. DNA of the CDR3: TGCGCCAGCAGCCTGAGGTTCAGGGAGAACACTGAAGCTTTCTTT. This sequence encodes CASSLRFRENTEAFF.

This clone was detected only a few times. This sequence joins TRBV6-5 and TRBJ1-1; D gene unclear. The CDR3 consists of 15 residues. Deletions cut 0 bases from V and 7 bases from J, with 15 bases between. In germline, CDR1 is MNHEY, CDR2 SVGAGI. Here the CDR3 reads CASSYSRGNGREAFF. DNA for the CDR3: TGTGCCAGCAGTTACTCGCGGGGAAATGGGCGTGAAGCTTTCTTT.

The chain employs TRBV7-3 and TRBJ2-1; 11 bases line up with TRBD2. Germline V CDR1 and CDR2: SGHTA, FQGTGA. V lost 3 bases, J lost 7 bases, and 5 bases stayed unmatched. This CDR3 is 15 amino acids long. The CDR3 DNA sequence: TGTGCCAGCAGCTTTGGACTAGCGGGTAATAATGAGCAGTTCTTC. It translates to CASSFGLAGNNEQFF.

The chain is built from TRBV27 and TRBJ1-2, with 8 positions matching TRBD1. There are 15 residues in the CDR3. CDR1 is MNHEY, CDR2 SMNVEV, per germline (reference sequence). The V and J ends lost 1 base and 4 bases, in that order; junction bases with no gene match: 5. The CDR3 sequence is CASSLYPGGGYGYTF. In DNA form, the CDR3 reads TGTGCCAGCAGTTTATATCCAGGGGGCGGCTATGGCTACACCTTC.